These 14 T cell receptor beta chains were sequenced from one sample in a study of technical replicates of blood from several donors. The protocol was immunoSEQ multiplex PCR, while the TCRdb copy is restricted to in-frame clones and leaves out a portion. The data hold roughly 61,000 clones, with less than 98% observed a single time. Material for sequencing was T cells isolated from PBMCs. These receptor sequences come from a human donor in good health.

The chain uses TRBV2 and TRBJ2-2, with 12 positions matching TRBD2. The CDR3 sequence is 14 residues long. The germline gives CDR1 SNHLY, CDR2 FYNNEI. V was clipped by 7 bases and J by 5 bases; unmatched bases: 2. The CDR3 here is CASITSGRTGELFF. The CDR3 DNA reads TGTGCCAGCATAACTAGCGGGAGGACCGGGGAGCTGTTTTTT.

The V call is TRBV27, the J call TRBJ2-2, with a tentative D call TRBD2 (5 bases). Per germline, CDR1 MNHEY and CDR2 SMNVEV (reference sequence). This CDR3 is built from 14 residues. The V end was cut by 6 bases, the J end by 4 bases, with 12 bases between. Here the CDR3 DNA reads TGTGCCAGCAGCTGGAACAGCGGCACCGGGGAGCTGTTTTTT. Protein product: CASSWNSGTGELFF.

J is TRBJ1-5 and V is TRBV18; 10 nucleotides line up with TRBD1. Trimming took 3 bases from V and 10 from J; bases not matched to a gene: 6. CDR3 length: 14 amino acids. Germline assignment: CDR1 KGHSH and CDR2 LQKENI. CDR3 protein: CASSPLDRGRPQHF. The CDR3 bases are TGTGCCAGCTCACCGCTTGACAGGGGGCGACCCCAGCATTTT.

This chain uses TRBV2 with TRBJ1-2; D not resolved. Germline CDR1 SNHLY, CDR2 FYNNEI. Trimming pared 4 bases from V and 4 bases from J, leaving 10 bases between. CDR3 length: 13 residues. CDR3 in DNA: TGTGCCAGCAGTGGTGAGGGTAGCTATGGCTACACCTTC. It specifies CASSGEGSYGYTF.

This chain links TRBV11-3 with TRBJ2-7, with TRBD1 matching over 9 bases. The V gene's germline CDR1 is SGHNT and CDR2 YENEEA. The CDR3 covers 15 residues. V trimming: 5 bases; J trimming: 4 bases; junction bases outside the gene matches: 9. The CDR3 loop is CASSPTGQGYYEQYF. The DNA of the CDR3 is TGTGCCAGCAGCCCGACGGGACAGGGTTATTACGAGCAGTACTTC.

This chain connects TRBV30 to TRBJ1-6, with D possibly matching TRBD1 (6 bases). The CDR3 sequence is 15 residues long. V was pared by 6 bases and J by 7 bases, with 19 bases between. The germline V gene has CDR1 GTSNPN and CDR2 SVGIG (reference sequence). The CDR3 loop is CACSKGGASNSPLHF. In nucleotides, the CDR3 is TGTGCCTGCTCGAAGGGGGGGGCCTCGAATTCACCCCTCCACTTT.

Written as DNA, the CDR3 is TGTGCCAGCAGAGGGAGGACGGCTAGCACAGATACGCAGTATTTT. It is translated as CASRGRTASTDTQYF. The chain links TRBV6-6 to TRBJ2-3; perhaps TRBD2 as D (6 bases). V was pared by 6 bases and J by 0 bases, with 13 bases between. This CDR3 comprises 15 residues. In germline, CDR1 is MNHNY, CDR2 SVGAGI (reference sequence).

The chain uses TRBV5-6 and TRBJ1-2, with D uncertain. The CDR3 spans 12 residues. CDR1 is SGHDT and CDR2 is YYEEEE in the germline V gene. The V and J ends lost 1 base and 3 bases respectively, with 4 bases between them. The CDR3 DNA reads as TGTGCCAGCAGCTTGCCCGACTATGGCTACACCTTC. Translated, it gives CASSLPDYGYTF. Looking up the rest from reference TRBV5-6 and TRBJ1-2 gives the full variable domain: DAGVTQSPTHLIKTRGQQVTLRCSPKSGHDTVSWYQQALGQGPQFIFQYYEEEERQRGNFPDRFSGHQFPNYSSELNVNALLLGDSALYLCASSLPDYGYTFGSGTRLTVV.

DNA for the CDR3: TGTGCCAGCAGAGGGACAGGGCTAGAGGACACTGAAGCTTTCTTT. Translated: CASRGTGLEDTEAFF. The chain employs TRBV28 and TRBJ1-1; the match to TRBD1 covers 9 bases. Per germline, CDR1 MDHEN and CDR2 SYDVKM. The CDR3 spans 15 residues. V was clipped by 6 bases and J by 3 bases; unmatched bases: 8.

The V call is TRBV2, the J call TRBJ1-2; D gene ambiguous. The CDR3 contains 13 residues. Germline values: CDR1 SNHLY, CDR2 FYNNEI. Trimming took 1 base from V and 8 from J, leaving 11 bases between them. CDR3 sequence reads: CASSEEVPSGYTF. DNA of the CDR3: TGTGCCAGCAGTGAAGAGGTCCCTAGCGGCTACACCTTC.

The table lists this clone with a count of one. This chain uses TRBV28 with TRBJ2-7, with 10 bases aligning to TRBD2. J was trimmed by 4 bases and V by 2 bases; bases with no gene match: 8. Per the germline V gene, CDR1 is MDHEN and CDR2 is SYDVKM. This CDR3 region has 16 residues. The CDR3, as DNA: TGTGCCAGCAGTTTACCTAGCGGGGGAGCAAGATACGAGCAGTACTTC. Protein sequence: CASSLPSGGARYEQYF.

The chain links TRBV27 to TRBJ2-5; tentatively, D is TRBD2 (6 bases). V dropped 3 bases and J dropped 5 bases, with 10 bases sitting between them. CDR3 length: 13 residues. In germline, CDR1 is MNHEY, CDR2 SMNVEV (reference sequence). The CDR3 loop is CASSFLGGETQYF. The CDR3 bases are TGTGCCAGCAGTTTCTTGGGGGGTGAGACCCAGTACTTC.

The chain couples TRBV7-2 to TRBJ1-5; TRBD1 agrees at 8 bases. The junction had 6 bases not matched to a gene; V was cut back by 1 base and J by 4 bases. The CDR3 covers 16 residues. Germline CDR1 reads SGHTA; CDR2 reads FQGNSA. For the CDR3, the DNA is TGTGCCAGCAGCTTAGGTTCTTGGACAGGGAATCAGCCCCAGCATTTT. Translation gives CASSLGSWTGNQPQHF.

The chain carries TRBV6-6 and TRBJ2-2, with D possibly matching TRBD2 (6 bases). The V and J ends lost 0 bases and 4 bases respectively, with 12 bases between them. The CDR3 has 16 amino acids. Germline loops: CDR1 MNHNY, CDR2 SVGAGI (reference sequence). The CDR3 DNA reads as TGTGCCAGCAGTTACTCCCTGGGGGGACCCACCGGGGAGCTGTTTTTT. Translating gives CASSYSLGGPTGELFF.